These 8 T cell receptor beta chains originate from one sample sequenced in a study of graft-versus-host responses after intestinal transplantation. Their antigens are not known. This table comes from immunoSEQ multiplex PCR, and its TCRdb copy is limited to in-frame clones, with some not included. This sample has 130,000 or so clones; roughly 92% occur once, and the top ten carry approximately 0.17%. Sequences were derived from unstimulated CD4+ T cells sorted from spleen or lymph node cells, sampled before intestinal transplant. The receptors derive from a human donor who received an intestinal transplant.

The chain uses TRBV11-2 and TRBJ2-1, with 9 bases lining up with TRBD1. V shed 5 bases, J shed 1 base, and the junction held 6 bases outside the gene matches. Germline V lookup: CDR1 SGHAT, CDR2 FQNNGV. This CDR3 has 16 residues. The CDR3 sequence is CASSLPTGGSYNEQFF. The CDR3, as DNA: TGTGCCAGCAGCCTTCCGACAGGGGGATCCTACAATGAGCAGTTCTTC.

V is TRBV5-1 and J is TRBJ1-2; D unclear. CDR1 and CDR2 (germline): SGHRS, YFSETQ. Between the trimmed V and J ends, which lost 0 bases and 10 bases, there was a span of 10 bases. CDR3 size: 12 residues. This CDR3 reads CASSLGTEFYTF. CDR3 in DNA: TGCGCCAGCAGCTTGGGGACGGAATTCTACACCTTC.

The CDR3 loop is CASSVEQNTEAFF. CDR3 bases: TGTGCCAGCAGCGTAGAACAGAACACTGAAGCTTTCTTT. The rearrangement links TRBV9 to TRBJ1-1, with D unclear. This CDR3 region has 13 residues. Trimming shortened V by 0 bases and J by 1 base, and 4 bases separated the two germline ends. CDR1 SGDLS and CDR2 YYNGEE come from the germline V gene.

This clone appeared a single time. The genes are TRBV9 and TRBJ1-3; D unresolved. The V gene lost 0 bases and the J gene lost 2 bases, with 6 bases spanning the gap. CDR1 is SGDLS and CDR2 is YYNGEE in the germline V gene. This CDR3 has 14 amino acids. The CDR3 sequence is CASSVAGTGNTIYF. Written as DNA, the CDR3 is TGTGCCAGCAGCGTAGCTGGGACTGGAAACACCATATATTTT.

The CDR3 loop is CASSLQGGGYTF. The CDR3 DNA reads TGTGCCAGCAGTTTACAGGGTGGAGGCTACACCTTC. V usage is TRBV6-6 and J usage is TRBJ1-2; tentatively, D is TRBD1 (6 bases). In germline, CDR1 is MNHNY, CDR2 SVGAGI (reference sequence). The ends were cut back, 4 bases at V and 8 bases at J, with 11 bases in the middle. The CDR3 is made up of 12 amino acids.

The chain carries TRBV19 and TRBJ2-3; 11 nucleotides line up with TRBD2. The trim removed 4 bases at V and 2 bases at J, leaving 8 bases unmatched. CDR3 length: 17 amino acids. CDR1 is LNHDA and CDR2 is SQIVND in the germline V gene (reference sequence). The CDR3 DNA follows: TGTGCCAGTAGTAGGGGGTCACTAGCGGGGGCCACAGATACGCAGTATTTT. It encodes CASSRGSLAGATDTQYF.

Written as DNA, the CDR3 is TGTGCCATCAGTGAACTCCTGGAGATGCCCCAGCATTTT. It codes for CAISELLEMPQHF. The chain carries TRBV10-3 and TRBJ1-5; D call uncertain. The CDR3 is 13 amino acids. Germline V gene sequence: CDR1 ENHRY, CDR2 SYGVKD. The ends were cut back, 3 bases at V and 9 bases at J, with 12 bases in the middle.

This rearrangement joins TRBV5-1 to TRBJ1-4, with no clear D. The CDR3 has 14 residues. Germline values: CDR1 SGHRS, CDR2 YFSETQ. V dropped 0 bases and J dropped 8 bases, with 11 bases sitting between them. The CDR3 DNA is TGCGCCAGCAGCTTGGGGTCCTCGGGGGAAAAACTGTTTTTT. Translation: CASSLGSSGEKLFF. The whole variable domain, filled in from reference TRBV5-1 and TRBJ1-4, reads KAGVTQTPRYLIKTRGQQVTLSCSPISGHRSVSWYQQTPGQGLQFLFEYFSETQRNKGNFPGRFSGRQFSNSRSEMNVSTLELGDSALYLCASSLGSSGEKLFFGSGTQLSVL.